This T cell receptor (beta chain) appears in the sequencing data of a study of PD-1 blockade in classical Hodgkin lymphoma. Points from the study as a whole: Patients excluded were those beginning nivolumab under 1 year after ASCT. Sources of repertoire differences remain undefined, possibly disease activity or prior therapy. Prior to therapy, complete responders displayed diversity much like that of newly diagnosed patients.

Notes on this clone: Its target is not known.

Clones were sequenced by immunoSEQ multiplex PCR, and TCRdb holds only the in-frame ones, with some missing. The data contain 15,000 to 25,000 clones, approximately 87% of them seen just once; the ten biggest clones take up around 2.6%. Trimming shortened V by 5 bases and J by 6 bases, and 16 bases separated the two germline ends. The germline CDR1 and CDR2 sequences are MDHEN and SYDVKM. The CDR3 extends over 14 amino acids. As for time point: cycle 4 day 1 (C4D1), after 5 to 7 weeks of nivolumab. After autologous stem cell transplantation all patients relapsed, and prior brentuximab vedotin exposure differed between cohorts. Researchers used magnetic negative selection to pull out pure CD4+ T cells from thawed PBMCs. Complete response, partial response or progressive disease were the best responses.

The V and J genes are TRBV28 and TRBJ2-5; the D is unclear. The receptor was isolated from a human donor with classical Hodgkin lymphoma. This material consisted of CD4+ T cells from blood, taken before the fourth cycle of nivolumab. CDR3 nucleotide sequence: TGTGCCAGCAGTCCCCTTTCGATAGGGAAGACCCAGTACTTC. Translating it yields CASSPLSIGKTQYF.